The TCR beta chain described here comes from a study of T cell responses to AZD1222 COVID-19 vaccine. Points from the study as a whole: Close to half of all spike-specific TCRs reportedly target regions of the variants that are unmutated. Donors were chiefly white British, with a greater number of females, and clonal diversity was perhaps underestimated. Vaccination with two AZD1222 doses was followed by a rise in Spike-specific TCR breadth and depth.

Assay: immunoSEQ multiplex PCR; the TCRdb copy retains only in-frame clones and omits some. The profile shows under 150,000 clones, around 93% of them singletons. Comment on this clone: Its target is unknown.

This CDR3 has 13 amino acids. V was clipped by 5 bases and J by 4 bases, with 9 bases between them. The germline V gene has CDR1 SGHTA and CDR2 FQGTGA. This chain joins TRBV7-3 and TRBJ1-5; D remains ambiguous. The sample in question was peripheral blood, obtained 28 days after the second AZD1222 dose. The sequence came from an adult who received the AZD1222 COVID-19 vaccine. This chain's CDR3 is CASSRDRNQPQHF. For the CDR3, the DNA is TGTGCCAGCAGCCGAGATAGGAATCAGCCCCAGCATTTT.